The clone carrying this TCR beta chain was seen only a few times. No treatment of any kind had been given to any patient before thyroid surgery. This sample is drawn from a study of metastatic and nonmetastatic thyroid tumors. Using MiXCR, TCRdb re-called clones from the PCR reads. The repertoire holds around 37,000 clones, with approximately 25% as singletons. Germline V gene data show CDR1 as KGHDR and CDR2 as SFDVKD. Trimming took 9 bases from V and 1 from J, leaving 14 bases between them. The CDR3 sequence is 14 residues long. The J gene is TRBJ1-1, the V gene TRBV24-1; D remains unclear. This TCR was sampled from a female donor with papillary thyroid cancer or a benign thyroid nodule (not recorded which). Some clones in this sample may be carry-over from other donors' samples. The sequencing input was tumor tissue. Here the CDR3 reads CATPSGEGNTEAFF. CDR3 in DNA: TGTGCCACCCCAAGCGGTGAGGGGAACACTGAAGCTTTCTTT.